Given below is one T cell receptor (beta chain) in context. Its antigen remains unidentified. Data came from immunoSEQ multiplex PCR; TCRdb stores just in-frame clones and leaves some out. The sample contains about 99,000 clones, 88% of which appear only once. This entry is derived from a study of T cell responses to AZD1222 COVID-19 vaccine. Study results and caveats: Just five to seven AZD1222 recipients tested seropositive at baseline. All repertoire sampling was performed exclusively after the peak T cell response.

Germline V gene lookup returns CDR1 LNHDA and CDR2 SQIVND (reference sequence). CDR3 size: 15 residues. V shed 4 bases and J shed 0 bases, with 12 bases lying between them. The sequencing here drew on peripheral blood, taken on day 0 of AZD1222 vaccination. The chain joins TRBV19 to TRBJ1-2, with D perhaps TRBD1 (5 bases). This clonotype originated in an adult in good health. CDR3 amino acids: CASSTAGIPNYGYTF. CDR3 DNA sequence: TGTGCCAGTAGTACCGCAGGGATTCCTAACTATGGCTACACCTTC.